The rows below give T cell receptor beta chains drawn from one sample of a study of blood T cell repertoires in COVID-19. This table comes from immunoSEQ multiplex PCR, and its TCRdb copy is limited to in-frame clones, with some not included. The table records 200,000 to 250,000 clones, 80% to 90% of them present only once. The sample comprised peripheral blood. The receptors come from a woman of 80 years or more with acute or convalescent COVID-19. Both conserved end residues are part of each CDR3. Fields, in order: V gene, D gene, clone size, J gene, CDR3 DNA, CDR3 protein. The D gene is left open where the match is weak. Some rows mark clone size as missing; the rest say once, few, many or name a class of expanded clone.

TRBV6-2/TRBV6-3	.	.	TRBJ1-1	TGTGCCAGCAGTTACTTTGCAGGGATGCGTGAAGCTTTCTTT	CASSYFAGMREAFF
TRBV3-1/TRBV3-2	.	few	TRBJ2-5	TGCGCCAGCAGGGGGCGGGGGGGCGGCTCGGAGACCCAGTACTTC	CASRGRGGGSETQYF
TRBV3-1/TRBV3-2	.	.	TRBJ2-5	TGTGCCAGCAGCCAAGGTGTGGGAGGGGGAGAGACCCAGTACTTC	CASSQGVGGGETQYF
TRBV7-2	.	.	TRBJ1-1	TGTGCCAGCCTGCAAAGAGGGTCGGCACTGAACACTGAAGCTTTCTTT	CASLQRGSALNTEAFF
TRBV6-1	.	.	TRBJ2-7	TGTGCCAGCAGTGAAGGACTGAGCTCCTACGAGCAGTACTTC	CASSEGLSSYEQYF
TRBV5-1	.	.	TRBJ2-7	TGCGCCAGCAGCTGGGGGGGCAGGGACTACGAGCAGTACTTC	CASSWGGRDYEQYF
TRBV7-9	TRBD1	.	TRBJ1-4	TGTGCCAGCAGCTTAGTTCGTCTGGGACAGGGGTATGAAAAACTGTTTTTT	CASSLVRLGQGYEKLFF
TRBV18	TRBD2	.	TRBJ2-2	TGTGCCAGCTCACCACCGGGGGGGACCGGGGAGCTGTTTTTT	CASSPPGGTGELFF
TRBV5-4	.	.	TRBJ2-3	TGTGCCAGCAGCCCCCTGTTCGTAGCGGCGAGCACAGATACGCAGTATTTT	CASSPLFVAASTDTQYF
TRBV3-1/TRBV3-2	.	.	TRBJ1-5	TGTGCCAGCAGCCAAGGGTCAGGGGACAATCAGCCCCAGCATTTT	CASSQGSGDNQPQHF
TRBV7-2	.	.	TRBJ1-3	TGTGCCAGCAGCTTAGGGACAGGAAACACCATATATTTT	CASSLGTGNTIYF
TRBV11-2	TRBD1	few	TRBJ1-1	TGTGCCAGCAGCCACCGGACAGGGGTTGGAACTGAAGCTTTCTTT	CASSHRTGVGTEAFF
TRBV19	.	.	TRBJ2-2	TGTGCCAGTAGTAAGATGGGCGTGAACACCGGGGAGCTGTTTTTT	CASSKMGVNTGELFF
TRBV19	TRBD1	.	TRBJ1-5	TGTGCCAGTAGTTCGTTGAGGGGGCCTGGGGATCAGCCCCAGCATTTT	CASSSLRGPGDQPQHF
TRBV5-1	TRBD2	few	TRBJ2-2	TGCGCCAGCAGCTCTCGGGAACTAGCGGGTTCAACCGGGGAGCTGTTTTTT	CASSSRELAGSTGELFF
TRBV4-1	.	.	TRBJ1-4	TGCGCCAGCAGCCAGGGGGCCTCTTCTAATGAAAAACTGTTTTTT	CASSQGASSNEKLFF
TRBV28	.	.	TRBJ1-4	TGTGCCAGCAGTTCCTCCCGGGGGGCGGGAGAAAAACTGTTTTTT	CASSSSRGAGEKLFF
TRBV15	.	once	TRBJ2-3	TGTGCCACCAGCAGAGGGGGACTGGAAACAGATACGCAGTATTTT	CATSRGGLETDTQYF
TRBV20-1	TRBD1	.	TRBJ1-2	TGCAGTGCTAGTTTGGCAGGGGGCAACTATGGCTACACCTTC	CSASLAGGNYGYTF
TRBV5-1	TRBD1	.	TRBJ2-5	TGCGCCAGCAGCGATACAGGGGGACAAGAGACCCAGTACTTC	CASSDTGGQETQYF
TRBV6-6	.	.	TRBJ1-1	TGTGCCAGCAGTTATCGAGGCGTGAACACTGAAGCTTTCTTT	CASSYRGVNTEAFF
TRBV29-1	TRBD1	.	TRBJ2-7	TGCAGCGTTGAAGTAGGGCAAAGGACAGGGGGCCACGAGCAGTACTTC	CSVEVGQRTGGHEQYF
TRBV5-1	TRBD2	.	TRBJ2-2	TGCGCCAGCAGCTCGGCCGGGGGGTTAGACACCGGGGAGCTGTTTTTT	CASSSAGGLDTGELFF
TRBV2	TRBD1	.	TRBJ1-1	TGTGCCAGCAGACCCGGGACAGGGGTGACTGAAGCTTTCTTT	CASRPGTGVTEAFF
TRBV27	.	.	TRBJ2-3	TGTGCCAGCAGTTTAATGGTAGCGTCGATGTCGGGTACGCAGTATTTT	CASSLMVASMSGTQYF
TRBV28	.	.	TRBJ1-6	TGTGCCAGCAGACAGAATTCACCCCTCCACTTT	CASRQNSPLHF
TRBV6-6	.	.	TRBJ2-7	TGTGCCAGCAGTTCAAACCTACAGGGTCCCGAGCAGTACTTC	CASSSNLQGPEQYF
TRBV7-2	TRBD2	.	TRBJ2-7	TGTGCCAGCAGCCCCGGCGGGGGTTTCGAGCAGTACTTC	CASSPGGGFEQYF
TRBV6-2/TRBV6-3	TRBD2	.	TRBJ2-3	TGTGCCAGCAGTTACTCGACTAGCCGGTTCAGCACAGATACGCAGTATTTT	CASSYSTSRFSTDTQYF
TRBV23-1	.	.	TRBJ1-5	TGCGCCAGCAGTCACGCCCCTGGCAGGGAAAATCAGCCCCAGCATTTT	CASSHAPGRENQPQHF
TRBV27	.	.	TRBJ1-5	TGTGCCAGCAGTTTACAGGGTCAGCCCCAGCATTTT	CASSLQGQPQHF
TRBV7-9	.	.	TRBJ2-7	TGTGCCAGCAGCTCCCAAACAGGGCTGCACGAGCAGTACTTC	CASSSQTGLHEQYF